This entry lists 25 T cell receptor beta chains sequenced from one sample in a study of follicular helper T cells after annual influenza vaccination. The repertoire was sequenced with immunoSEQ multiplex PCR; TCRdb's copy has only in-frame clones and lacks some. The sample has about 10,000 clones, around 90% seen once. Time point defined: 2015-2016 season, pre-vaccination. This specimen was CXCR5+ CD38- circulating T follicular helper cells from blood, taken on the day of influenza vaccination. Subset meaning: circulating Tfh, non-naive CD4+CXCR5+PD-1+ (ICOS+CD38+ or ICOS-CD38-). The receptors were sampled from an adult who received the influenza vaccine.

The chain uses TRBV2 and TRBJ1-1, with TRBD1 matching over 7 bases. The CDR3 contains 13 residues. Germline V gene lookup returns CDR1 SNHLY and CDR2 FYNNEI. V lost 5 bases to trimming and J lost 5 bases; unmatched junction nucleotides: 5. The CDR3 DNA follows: TGTGCCAGCAGTTGGGACAGTCAGACTGAAGCTTTCTTT. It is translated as CASSWDSQTEAFF.

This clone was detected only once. CDR3 sequence (DNA): TGTGCCAGCAGCTATCCCTACAATGAGCAGTTCTTC. Translating gives CASSYPYNEQFF. The V gene is TRBV5-6, the J gene TRBJ2-1, with D unresolved. The length of the CDR3 is 12 residues. The V gene lost 3 bases and the J gene lost 2 bases, with 3 bases spanning the gap. Germline loops: CDR1 SGHDT, CDR2 YYEEEE.

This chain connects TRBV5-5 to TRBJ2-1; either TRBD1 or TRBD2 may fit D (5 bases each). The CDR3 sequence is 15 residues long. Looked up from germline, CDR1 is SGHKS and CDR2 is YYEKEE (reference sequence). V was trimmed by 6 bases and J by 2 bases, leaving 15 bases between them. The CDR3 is CASTSVGDAYNEQFF. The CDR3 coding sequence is TGTGCCAGCACCTCGGTGGGGGACGCCTACAATGAGCAGTTCTTC.

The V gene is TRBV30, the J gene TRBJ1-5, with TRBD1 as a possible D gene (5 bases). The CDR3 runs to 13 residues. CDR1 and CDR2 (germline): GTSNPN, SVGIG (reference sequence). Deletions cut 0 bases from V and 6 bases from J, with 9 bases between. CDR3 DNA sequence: TGTGCCTGGAGTGTGGGGGGTCTTCAGCCCCAGCATTTT. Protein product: CAWSVGGLQPQHF.

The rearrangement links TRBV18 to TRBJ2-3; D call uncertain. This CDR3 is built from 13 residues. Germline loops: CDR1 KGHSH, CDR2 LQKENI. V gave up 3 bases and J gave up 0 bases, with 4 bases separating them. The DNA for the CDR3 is TGTGCCAGCTCACCCGTTAGCACAGATACGCAGTATTTT. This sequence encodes CASSPVSTDTQYF.

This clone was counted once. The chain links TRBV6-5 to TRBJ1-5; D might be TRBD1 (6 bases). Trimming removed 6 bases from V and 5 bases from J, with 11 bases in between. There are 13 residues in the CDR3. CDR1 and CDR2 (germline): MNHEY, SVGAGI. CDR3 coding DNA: TGTGCCAGCAGCCGATCAGGGGATCAGCCCCAGCATTTT. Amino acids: CASSRSGDQPQHF.

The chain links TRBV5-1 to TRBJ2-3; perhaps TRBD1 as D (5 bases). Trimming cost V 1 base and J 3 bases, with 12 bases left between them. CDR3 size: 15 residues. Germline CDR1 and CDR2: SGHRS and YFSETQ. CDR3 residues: CASSLLAPGTDTQYF. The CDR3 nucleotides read TGCGCCAGCAGCTTGTTAGCCCCAGGGACAGATACGCAGTATTTT.

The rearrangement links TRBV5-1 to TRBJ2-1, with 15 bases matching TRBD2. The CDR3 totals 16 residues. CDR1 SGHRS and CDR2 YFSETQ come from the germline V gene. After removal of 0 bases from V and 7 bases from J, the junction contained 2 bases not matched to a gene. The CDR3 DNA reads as TGCGCCAGCAGCTTGGGGACTAGCGGGGGGGAGAATGAGCAGTTCTTC. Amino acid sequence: CASSLGTSGGENEQFF. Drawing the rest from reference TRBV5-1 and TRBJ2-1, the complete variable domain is KAGVTQTPRYLIKTRGQQVTLSCSPISGHRSVSWYQQTPGQGLQFLFEYFSETQRNKGNFPGRFSGRQFSNSRSEMNVSTLELGDSALYLCASSLGTSGGENEQFFGPGTRLTVL.

The CDR3 DNA sequence: TGTGCCAGCAGTTCCGCGGACCGAAATCAGCCCCAGCATTTT. Its protein is CASSSADRNQPQHF. V and J are TRBV28 and TRBJ1-5; D not resolved. From germline, CDR1 is MDHEN and CDR2 SYDVKM. The CDR3 runs 14 residues. V was clipped by 4 bases and J by 4 bases, with 11 bases between them.

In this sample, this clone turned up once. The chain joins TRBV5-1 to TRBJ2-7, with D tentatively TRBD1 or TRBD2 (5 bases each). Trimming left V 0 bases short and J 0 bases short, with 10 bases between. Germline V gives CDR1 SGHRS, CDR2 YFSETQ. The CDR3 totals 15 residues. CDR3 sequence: CASSLEVGVSYEQYF. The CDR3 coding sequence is TGCGCCAGCAGCTTGGAGGTGGGGGTCTCCTACGAGCAGTACTTC.

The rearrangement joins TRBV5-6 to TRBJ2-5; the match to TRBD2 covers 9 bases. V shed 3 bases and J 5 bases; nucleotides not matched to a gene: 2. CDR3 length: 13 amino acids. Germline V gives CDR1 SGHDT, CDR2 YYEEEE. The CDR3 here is CASSSTSGETQYF. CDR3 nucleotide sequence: TGTGCCAGCAGCTCTACTAGCGGGGAGACCCAGTACTTC.

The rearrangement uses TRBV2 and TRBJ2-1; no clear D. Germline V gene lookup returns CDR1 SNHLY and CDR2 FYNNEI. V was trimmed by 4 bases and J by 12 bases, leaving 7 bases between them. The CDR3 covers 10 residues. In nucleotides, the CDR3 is TGTGCCAGCAGTGCTCTGGTGCAGTTCTTC. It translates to CASSALVQFF. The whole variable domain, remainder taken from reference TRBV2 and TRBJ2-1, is EPEVTQTPSHQVTQMGQEVILRCVPISNHLYFYWYRQILGQKVEFLVSFYNNEISEKSEIFDDQFSVERPDGSNFTLKIRSTKLEDSAMYFCASSALVQFFGPGTRLTVL.

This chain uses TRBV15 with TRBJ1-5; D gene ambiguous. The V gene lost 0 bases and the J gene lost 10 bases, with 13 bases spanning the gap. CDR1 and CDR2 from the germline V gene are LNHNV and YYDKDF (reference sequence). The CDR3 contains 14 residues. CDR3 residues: CATSRDQSGGPQHF. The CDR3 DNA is TGTGCCACCAGCAGAGATCAGTCGGGCGGTCCCCAGCATTTT.

In DNA form, the CDR3 reads TGTGCCAGCAGCACAGGACAGAGCGAGCAGTACTTC. Translating it yields CASSTGQSEQYF. This chain joins TRBV11-1 and TRBJ2-7, with a weak D call TRBD1 (6 bases). The CDR3 spans 12 residues. V was cut by 5 bases and J by 6 bases, with 11 bases left in between. Germline V CDR1 and CDR2: SGHAT, FQDESV (reference sequence).

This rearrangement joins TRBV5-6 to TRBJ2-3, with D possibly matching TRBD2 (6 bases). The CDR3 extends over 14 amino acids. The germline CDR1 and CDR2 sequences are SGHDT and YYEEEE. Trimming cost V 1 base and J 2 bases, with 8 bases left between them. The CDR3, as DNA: TGTGCCAGCAGCTTGTCGGGACTCACAGATACGCAGTATTTT. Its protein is CASSLSGLTDTQYF.

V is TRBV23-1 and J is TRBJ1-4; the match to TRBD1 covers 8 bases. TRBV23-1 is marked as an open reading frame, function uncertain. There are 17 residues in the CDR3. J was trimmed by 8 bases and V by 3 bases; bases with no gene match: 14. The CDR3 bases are TGCGCCAGCAGTCAGTTACCCAACACAGGGGGAAAGGAAAAACTGTTTTTT. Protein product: CASSQLPNTGGKEKLFF.

The CDR3 loop reads CASSLTNTEAFF. The CDR3 nucleotides are TGTGCCAGCAGCTTGACTAACACTGAAGCTTTCTTT. The J gene is TRBJ1-1, the V gene TRBV5-5; no clear D gene. Looked up from germline, CDR1 is SGHKS and CDR2 is YYEKEE (reference sequence). This CDR3 comprises 12 residues. Trimming stripped 1 base from V and 2 bases from J, with 3 bases between.

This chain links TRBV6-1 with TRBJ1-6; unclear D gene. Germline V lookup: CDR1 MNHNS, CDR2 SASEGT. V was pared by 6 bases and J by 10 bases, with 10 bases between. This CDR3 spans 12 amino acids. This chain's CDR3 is CASRAHGSPLHF. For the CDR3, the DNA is TGTGCCAGCAGGGCCCACGGCTCACCCCTCCACTTT.

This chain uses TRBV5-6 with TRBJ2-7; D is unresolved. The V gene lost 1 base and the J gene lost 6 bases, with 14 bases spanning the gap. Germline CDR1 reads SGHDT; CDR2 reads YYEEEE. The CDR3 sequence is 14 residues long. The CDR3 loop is CASSLSRSTREQYF. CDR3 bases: TGTGCCAGCAGCTTGAGCAGGTCGACTCGCGAGCAGTACTTC.

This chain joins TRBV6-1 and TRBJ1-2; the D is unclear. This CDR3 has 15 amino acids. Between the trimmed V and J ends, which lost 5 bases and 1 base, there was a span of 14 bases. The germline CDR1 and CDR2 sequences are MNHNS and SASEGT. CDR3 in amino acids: CASSLVTNLNYGYTF. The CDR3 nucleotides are TGTGCCAGCAGTTTGGTCACGAACCTTAACTATGGCTACACCTTC.

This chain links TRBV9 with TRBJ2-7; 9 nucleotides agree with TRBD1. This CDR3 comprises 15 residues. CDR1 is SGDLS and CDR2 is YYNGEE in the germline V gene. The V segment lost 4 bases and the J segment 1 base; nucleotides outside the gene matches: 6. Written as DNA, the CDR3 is TGTGCCAGCAGCCCCGGGACAGGGATGTCCTACGAGCAGTACTTC. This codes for CASSPGTGMSYEQYF.

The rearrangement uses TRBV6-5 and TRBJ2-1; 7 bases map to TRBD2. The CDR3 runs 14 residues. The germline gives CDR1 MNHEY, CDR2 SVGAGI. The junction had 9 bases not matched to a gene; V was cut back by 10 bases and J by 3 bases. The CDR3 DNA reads TGTGCCATCCTAAGCGGGGTGGGCTACAATGAGCAGTTCTTC. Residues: CAILSGVGYNEQFF.

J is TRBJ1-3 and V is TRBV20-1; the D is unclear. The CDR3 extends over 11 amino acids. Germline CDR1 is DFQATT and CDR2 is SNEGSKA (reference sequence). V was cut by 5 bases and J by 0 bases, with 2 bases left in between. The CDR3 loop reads CSARSGNTIYF. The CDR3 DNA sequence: TGCAGTGCTCGCTCTGGAAACACCATATATTTT.

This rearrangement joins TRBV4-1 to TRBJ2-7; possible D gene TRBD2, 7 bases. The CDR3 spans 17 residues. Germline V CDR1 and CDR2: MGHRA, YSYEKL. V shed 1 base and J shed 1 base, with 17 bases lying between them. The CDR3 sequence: CASSQGWGGAVSYEQYF. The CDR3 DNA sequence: TGCGCCAGCAGCCAAGGTTGGGGGGGGGCGGTTTCCTACGAGCAGTACTTC.

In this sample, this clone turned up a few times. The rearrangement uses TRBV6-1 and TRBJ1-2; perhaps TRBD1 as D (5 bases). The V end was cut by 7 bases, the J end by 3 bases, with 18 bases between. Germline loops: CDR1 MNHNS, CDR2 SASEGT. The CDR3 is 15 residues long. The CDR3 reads CASNSGRTSDYGYTF. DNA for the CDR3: TGTGCCAGCAATTCGGGCAGGACATCTGACTATGGCTACACCTTC.